Below are 18 T cell receptor beta chains sequenced from a single sample in a study of siplizumab effects on memory and regulatory T cells (dated by TCRdb to the late 2010s). The protocol used for the library was the immunoSEQ multiplex PCR assay. Imported from immuneACCESS, the table was reduced by TCRdb to in-frame sequences with V and J called. These copies leave out some clones; in studies compared against another copy, an unresolved V gene accounts for under half, and the cause of the remainder is not known. This sample has around 100,000 clones in its table, and approximately 92% of those were observed once. The top ten hold 0.14% to 0.15% of the sample. The specimen was CD4+ T cells sorted from blood. These receptors all come from a human donor in good health.

V gene TRBV2 combines with J gene TRBJ2-7; 13 nucleotides agree with TRBD2. The CDR3 runs 15 residues. V lost 8 bases, J lost 5 bases, and 9 bases stayed unmatched. CDR1 and CDR2 from the germline V gene are SNHLY and FYNNEI. The CDR3 DNA follows: TGTGCCAGCCGGACTAGCGGGGGACCAGGGAACGAGCAGTACTTC. Amino acids: CASRTSGGPGNEQYF.

The chain has TRBV7-3 and TRBJ2-3; TRBD1 is a possible D gene (5 bases). Germline lookup yields CDR1 SGHTA and CDR2 FQGTGA. V was shortened by 5 bases and J by 6 bases, with 24 bases between the two germline ends. The CDR3 spans 17 residues. CDR3 amino acids: CASSPAPPLDIFDTQYF. The CDR3 nucleotides read TGTGCCAGCAGCCCTGCCCCGCCGTTGGACATCTTCGATACGCAGTATTTT. Based on the CDR3 plus reference TRBV7-3 and TRBJ2-3, the full variable domain is GAGVSQTPSNKVTEKGKYVELRCDPISGHTALYWYRQSLGQGPEFLIYFQGTGAADDSGLPNDRFFAVRPEGSVSTLKIQRTERGDSAVYLCASSPAPPLDIFDTQYFGPGTRLTVL.

The rearrangement links TRBV6-6 to TRBJ2-5, with 7 bases identical to TRBD1. The J segment lost 1 base and the V segment lost 6 bases, leaving 2 bases of the junction unmatched. CDR3 size: 13 residues. Germline-derived CDR1 and CDR2 are MNHNY and SVGAGI (reference sequence). CDR3 sequence: CASRGQVQETQYF. The CDR3 DNA is TGTGCCAGCAGAGGACAGGTCCAAGAGACCCAGTACTTC.

This chain connects TRBV7-9 to TRBJ1-3; D gene ambiguous. The germline V gene encodes CDR1 SEHNR and CDR2 FQNEAQ (reference sequence). The CDR3 runs to 14 residues. With 3 bases removed from V and 0 bases from J, the gap between germline ends came to 6 bases. The CDR3 nucleotides read TGTGCCAGCAGCTTGGCCTACTCTGGAAACACCATATATTTT. It codes for CASSLAYSGNTIYF.

The chain combines TRBV25-1 with TRBJ1-1; D perhaps matches TRBD1 (6 bases). The V gene's germline CDR1 is MGHDK and CDR2 SYGVNS. CDR3 length equals 14 residues. Trimming stripped 7 bases from V and 3 bases from J, with 15 bases between. The CDR3 DNA reads as TGTGCCAGCACGTTTTCAGGGGCTGACACTGAAGCTTTCTTT. It encodes CASTFSGADTEAFF.

About this clone: Germline is not matched at one junction end, which may reflect a read error. This rearrangement joins TRBV30 to TRBJ1-2, with 10 bases matching TRBD1. CDR1 and CDR2 from the germline V gene are GTSNPN and SVGIG (reference sequence). The CDR3 consists of 14 residues. CDR3 protein: CASTGGPFGVFSDF. For the CDR3, the DNA is TGTGCCTCGACAGGGGGCCCTTTCGGGGTATTTTCCGACTTC.

There are a few counts of this clone. This chain connects TRBV2 to TRBJ1-1; tentatively, D is TRBD1 (5 bases). This CDR3 contains 13 residues. Trimming cost V 11 bases and J 3 bases, with 16 bases left between them. CDR1 and CDR2 from the germline V gene are SNHLY and FYNNEI. The CDR3 DNA follows: TGTGCCGGGAACCGGGGGTGGGACACTGAAGCTTTCTTT. Translated, it gives CAGNRGWDTEAFF.

The chain recombines TRBV5-4 with TRBJ1-5; 7 bases align to TRBD1. J was trimmed by 3 bases and V by 0 bases; bases with no gene match: 12. Germline values: CDR1 SGHNT, CDR2 YYREEE (reference sequence). The length of the CDR3 is 18 residues. CDR3: CASSLEKGSGTVNQPQHF. DNA for the CDR3: TGTGCCAGCAGCTTGGAGAAAGGAAGTGGGACAGTCAATCAGCCCCAGCATTTT.

CDR3 sequence (DNA): TGTGCCAGTAGTGTGGGAGAAGCGGGGGGCAGGAGCACAGATACGCAGTATTTT. This gives the protein CASSVGEAGGRSTDTQYF. The rearrangement uses TRBV19 and TRBJ2-3; 9 bases match TRBD2. Trimming cost V 5 bases and J 0 bases; bases outside gene matches: 12. The CDR3 is made up of 18 amino acids. Germline CDR1 LNHDA, CDR2 SQIVND (reference sequence).

The chain uses TRBV6-5 and TRBJ1-1; D not resolved. The CDR3 consists of 13 residues. The V gene lost 10 bases and the J gene lost 4 bases, with 16 bases spanning the gap. Per the germline V gene, CDR1 is MNHEY and CDR2 is SVGAGI. CDR3 sequence reads: CATWTASSTEAFF. In DNA form, the CDR3 reads TGTGCCACTTGGACGGCCTCTAGCACTGAAGCTTTCTTT.

V is TRBV6-4 and J is TRBJ2-1; 16 positions agree with TRBD2. From germline, CDR1 is MRHNA and CDR2 SNTAGT. V was pared by 6 bases and J by 2 bases, with 10 bases of the junction left unmatched. The CDR3 length is 19 residues. CDR3 DNA sequence: TGTGCCAGCAGCCCACAGGGACTAGCGGGGGGGCCCACCTACAATGAGCAGTTCTTC. Its translation: CASSPQGLAGGPTYNEQFF.

The CDR3 DNA reads as TGTGCCTGGAGTGCAGGGTCCCCCTACGAGCAGTACTTC. This translates into CAWSAGSPYEQYF. The chain has TRBV30 and TRBJ2-7; maybe TRBD1 (5 bases). Trimming took 1 base from V and 2 from J, leaving 9 bases between them. The germline V gene encodes CDR1 GTSNPN and CDR2 SVGIG (reference sequence). The CDR3 contains 13 residues.

This sequence joins TRBV15 and TRBJ1-2; 7 bases agree with TRBD1. Germline assignment: CDR1 LNHNV and CDR2 YYDKDF (reference sequence). This CDR3 spans 17 amino acids. V shed 3 bases and J 7 bases; nucleotides not matched to a gene: 17. The CDR3 DNA is TGTGCCACCAGCAGTGATAGGCTAAGGGACAGTGCCTTTGGCTACACCTTC. This sequence encodes CATSSDRLRDSAFGYTF.

The rearrangement uses TRBV7-9 and TRBJ2-7, with 8 bases that match TRBD1. Trimming took 1 base from V and 5 from J; bases not matched to a gene: 4. Per the germline V gene, CDR1 is SEHNR and CDR2 is FQNEAQ (reference sequence). The CDR3 is 14 amino acids. The CDR3 region has the DNA TGTGCCAGCAGCTTAGTCCCAGGGGGCGACGAGCAGTACTTC. This translates into CASSLVPGGDEQYF.

This rearrangement joins TRBV7-9 to TRBJ2-7; 7 bases match TRBD1. V was pared by 5 bases and J by 0 bases, with 4 bases of the junction left unmatched. Germline loops: CDR1 SEHNR, CDR2 FQNEAQ (reference sequence). CDR3 length: 14 amino acids. The CDR3 loop is CASSTGQSSYEQYF. In DNA form, the CDR3 reads TGTGCCAGCAGCACGGGACAGAGCTCCTACGAGCAGTACTTC.

This chain uses TRBV28 with TRBJ1-5; 11 nucleotides agree with TRBD1. The V and J ends lost 4 bases and 5 bases, in that order; junction bases with no gene match: 7. CDR1 is MDHEN and CDR2 is SYDVKM in the germline V gene. The CDR3 has 16 amino acids. CDR3 in DNA: TGTGCCAGCAGTTCCGCGGGACAGGGGGAGTATCAGCCCCAGCATTTT. Protein sequence: CASSSAGQGEYQPQHF.

This chain joins TRBV7-3 and TRBJ2-3; D might be TRBD1 or TRBD2, each matching 5 bases. The germline gives CDR1 SGHTA, CDR2 FQGTGA. The CDR3 has 17 residues. V lost 4 bases and J lost 6, with 23 bases in between. In DNA form, the CDR3 reads TGTGCCAGCAGCTCGGGGACCTCGGGACGACTCGTTGATACGCAGTATTTT. It encodes CASSSGTSGRLVDTQYF.

The gene calls are TRBV5-5 and TRBJ1-1; D is perhaps TRBD1 (5 bases). Germline V gives CDR1 SGHKS, CDR2 YYEKEE (reference sequence). There are 15 residues in the CDR3. V shed 2 bases and J shed 6 bases, with 17 bases lying between them. CDR3 DNA: TGTGCCAGCAGCTTTCTGGGTGGCAGGGTGGCTGAAGCTTTCTTT. Translation gives CASSFLGGRVAEAFF.